This TCR beta chain was documented in a study of blood T cell repertoires in COVID-19. Study details: PBMCs, B-cell-depleted T cells, or T cells provided the cDNA or gDNA that made up the material.

Trimming took off 7 bases at V and 3 bases at J, with 18 bases between the two ends. CDR1 is LNHDA and CDR2 is SQIVND in the germline V gene (reference sequence). The CDR3 loop spans 15 amino acids. Original processing methods: For nucleated cells, counts were estimated from reference gene primer amplification. Profiling relied on immunoSEQ multiplex PCR, and the TCRdb table lists in-frame clones only, not all of them. Clonal size and the V and J genes are those of that table, whereas D and trimming came from the DNA. The data show about 120,000 clones, roughly nine tenths seen once. V gene TRBV19 combines with J gene TRBJ1-1, with a weak D call TRBD1 (5 bases). Sequenced input: peripheral blood. This TCR was recovered from a man aged 65 to 85 with active or convalescent COVID-19. The CDR3, as DNA: TGTGCCAGTACCCCCTTGTCTGGGGCGGACACTGAAGCTTTCTTT. It is translated as CASTPLSGADTEAFF.